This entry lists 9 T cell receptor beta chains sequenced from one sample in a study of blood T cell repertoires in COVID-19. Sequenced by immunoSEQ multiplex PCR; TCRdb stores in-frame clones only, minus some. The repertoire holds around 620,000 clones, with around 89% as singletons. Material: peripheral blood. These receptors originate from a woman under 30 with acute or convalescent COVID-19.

The DNA for the CDR3 is TGTGCCAGCAGCTCGGGACAGGGGGAATACTTC. It specifies CASSSGQGEYF. The V and J genes are TRBV5-4 and TRBJ2-7; the match to TRBD1 covers 11 bases. Losses at the gene ends were 3 bases for V and 13 bases for J; bases not matched to a gene: 3. The length of the CDR3 is 11 residues. The germline V gene has CDR1 SGHNT and CDR2 YYREEE (reference sequence).

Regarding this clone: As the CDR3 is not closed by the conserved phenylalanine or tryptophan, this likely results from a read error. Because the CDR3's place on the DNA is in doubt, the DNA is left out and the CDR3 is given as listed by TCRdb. The CDR3: CASSLGGDGR. J is TRBJ1-1 and V is TRBV5-6. Germline-derived CDR1 and CDR2 are SGHDT and YYEEEE. The CDR3 length is 10 residues, termini included.

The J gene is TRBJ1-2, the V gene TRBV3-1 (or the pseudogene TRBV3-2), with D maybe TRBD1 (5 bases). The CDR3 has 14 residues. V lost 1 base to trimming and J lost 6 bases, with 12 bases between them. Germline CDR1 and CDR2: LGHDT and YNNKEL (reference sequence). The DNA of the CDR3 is TGTGCCAGCAGCCAAGTTCTGGGGCTCGATGGCTACACCTTC. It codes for CASSQVLGLDGYTF.

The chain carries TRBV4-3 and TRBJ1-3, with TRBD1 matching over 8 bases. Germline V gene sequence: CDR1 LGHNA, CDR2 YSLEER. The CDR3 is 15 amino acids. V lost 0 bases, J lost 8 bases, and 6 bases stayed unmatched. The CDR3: CASSQDGRGLDTIYF. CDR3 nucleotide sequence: TGCGCCAGCAGCCAAGATGGCAGGGGGCTTGACACCATATATTTT.

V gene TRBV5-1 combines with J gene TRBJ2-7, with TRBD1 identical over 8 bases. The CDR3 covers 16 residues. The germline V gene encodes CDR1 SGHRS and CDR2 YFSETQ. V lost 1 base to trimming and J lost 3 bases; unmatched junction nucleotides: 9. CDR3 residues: CASSLTDRASSYEQYF. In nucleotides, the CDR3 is TGCGCCAGCAGCTTGACGGACAGGGCGTCTAGCTACGAGCAGTACTTC.

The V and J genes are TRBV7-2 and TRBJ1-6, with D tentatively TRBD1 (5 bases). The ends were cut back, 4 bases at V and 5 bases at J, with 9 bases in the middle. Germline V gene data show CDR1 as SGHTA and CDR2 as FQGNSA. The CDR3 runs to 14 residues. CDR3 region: CASSWGEDNSPLHF. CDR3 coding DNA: TGTGCCAGCAGCTGGGGGGAGGATAATTCACCCCTCCACTTT.

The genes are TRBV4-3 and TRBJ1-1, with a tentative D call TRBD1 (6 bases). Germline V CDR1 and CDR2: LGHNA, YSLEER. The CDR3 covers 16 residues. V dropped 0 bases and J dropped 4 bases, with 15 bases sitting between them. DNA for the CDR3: TGCGCCAGCAGCCAAGATGGCCTGGTCAGGGGCACTGAAGCTTTCTTT. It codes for CASSQDGLVRGTEAFF.

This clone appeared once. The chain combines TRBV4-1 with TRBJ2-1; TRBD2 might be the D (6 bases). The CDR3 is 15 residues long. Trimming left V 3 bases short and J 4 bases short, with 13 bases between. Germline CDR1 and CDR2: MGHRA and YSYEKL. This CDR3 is CASSQDPRGYNEQFF. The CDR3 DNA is TGCGCCAGCAGCCAGGACCCCCGGGGGTACAATGAGCAGTTCTTC.

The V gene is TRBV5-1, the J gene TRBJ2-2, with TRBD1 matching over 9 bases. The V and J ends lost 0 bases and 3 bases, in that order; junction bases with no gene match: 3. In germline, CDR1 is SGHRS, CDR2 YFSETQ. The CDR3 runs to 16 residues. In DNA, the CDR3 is TGCGCCAGCAGCTTGGAGGGACAGGGATACACCGGGGAGCTGTTTTTT. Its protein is CASSLEGQGYTGELFF.